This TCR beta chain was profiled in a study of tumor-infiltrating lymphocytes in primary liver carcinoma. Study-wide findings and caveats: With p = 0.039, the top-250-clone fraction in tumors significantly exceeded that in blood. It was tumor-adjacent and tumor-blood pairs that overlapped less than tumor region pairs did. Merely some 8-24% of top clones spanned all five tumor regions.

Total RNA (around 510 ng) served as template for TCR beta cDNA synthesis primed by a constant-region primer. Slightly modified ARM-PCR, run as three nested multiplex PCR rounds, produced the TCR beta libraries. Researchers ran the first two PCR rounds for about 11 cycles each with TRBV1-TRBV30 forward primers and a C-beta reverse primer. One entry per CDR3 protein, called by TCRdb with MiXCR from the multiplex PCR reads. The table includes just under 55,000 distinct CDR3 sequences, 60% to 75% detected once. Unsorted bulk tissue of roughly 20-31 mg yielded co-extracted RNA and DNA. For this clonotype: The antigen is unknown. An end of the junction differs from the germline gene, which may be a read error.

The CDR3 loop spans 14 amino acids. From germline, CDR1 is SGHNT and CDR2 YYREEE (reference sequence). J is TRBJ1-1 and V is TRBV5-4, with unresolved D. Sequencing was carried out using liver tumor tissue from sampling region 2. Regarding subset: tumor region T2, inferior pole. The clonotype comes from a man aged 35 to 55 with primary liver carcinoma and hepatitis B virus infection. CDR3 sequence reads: CAGSLDGENAEAFF. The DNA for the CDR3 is TGTGCCGGCAGCCTGGACGGGGAAAACGCTGAAGCTTTCTTT.